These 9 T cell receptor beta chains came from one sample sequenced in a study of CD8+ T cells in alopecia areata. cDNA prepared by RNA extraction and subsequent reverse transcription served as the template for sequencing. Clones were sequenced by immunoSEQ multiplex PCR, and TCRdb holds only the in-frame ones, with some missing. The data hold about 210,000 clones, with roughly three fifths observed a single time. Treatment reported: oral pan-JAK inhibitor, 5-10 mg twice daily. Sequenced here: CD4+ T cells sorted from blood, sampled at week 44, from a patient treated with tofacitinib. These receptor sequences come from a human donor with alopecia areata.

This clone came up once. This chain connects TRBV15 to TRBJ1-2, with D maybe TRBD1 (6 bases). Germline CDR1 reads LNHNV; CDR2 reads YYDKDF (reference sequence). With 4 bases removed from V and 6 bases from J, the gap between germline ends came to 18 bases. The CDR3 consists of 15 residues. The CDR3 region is CATSINREAEDGYTF. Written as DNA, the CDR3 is TGTGCCACCAGCATCAACAGGGAAGCGGAGGATGGCTACACCTTC.

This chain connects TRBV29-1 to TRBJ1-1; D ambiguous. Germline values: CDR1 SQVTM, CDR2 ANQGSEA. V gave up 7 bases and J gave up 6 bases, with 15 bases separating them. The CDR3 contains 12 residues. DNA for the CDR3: TGCAGCGCCACCCCGAATCGGGCTGAAGCTTTCTTT. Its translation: CSATPNRAEAFF.

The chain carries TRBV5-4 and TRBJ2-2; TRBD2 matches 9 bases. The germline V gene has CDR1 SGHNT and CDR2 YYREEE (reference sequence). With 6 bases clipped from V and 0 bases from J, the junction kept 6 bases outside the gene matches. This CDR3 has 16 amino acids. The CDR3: CASKTSSGANTGELFF. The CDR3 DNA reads TGTGCCAGCAAGACTTCTAGCGGGGCGAACACCGGGGAGCTGTTTTTT.

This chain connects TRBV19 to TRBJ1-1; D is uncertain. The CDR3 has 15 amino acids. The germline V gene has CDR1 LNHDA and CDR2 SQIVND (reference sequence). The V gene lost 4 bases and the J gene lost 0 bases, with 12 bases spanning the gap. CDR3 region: CASSTTDRMNTEAFF. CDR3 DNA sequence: TGTGCCAGTAGTACCACAGACCGCATGAACACTGAAGCTTTCTTT.

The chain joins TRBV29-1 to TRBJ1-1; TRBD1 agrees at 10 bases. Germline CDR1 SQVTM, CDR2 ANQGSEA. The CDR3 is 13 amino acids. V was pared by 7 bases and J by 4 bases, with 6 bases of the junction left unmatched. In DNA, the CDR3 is TGCAGCGCCATGACAGGGGGCCTCACTGAAGCTTTCTTT. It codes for CSAMTGGLTEAFF. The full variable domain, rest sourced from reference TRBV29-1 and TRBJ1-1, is SAVISQKPSRDICQRGTSLTIQCQVDSQVTMMFWYRQQPGQSLTLIATANQGSEATYESGFVIDKFPISRPNLTFSTLTVSNMSPEDSSIYLCSAMTGGLTEAFFGQGTRLTVV.

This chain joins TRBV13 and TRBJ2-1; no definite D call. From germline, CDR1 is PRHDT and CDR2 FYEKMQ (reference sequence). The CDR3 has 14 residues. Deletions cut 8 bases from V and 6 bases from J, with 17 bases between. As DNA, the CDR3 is TGTGCCAGCCGCATGGCAGGTCGTCGCAATGAGCAGTTCTTC. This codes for CASRMAGRRNEQFF.

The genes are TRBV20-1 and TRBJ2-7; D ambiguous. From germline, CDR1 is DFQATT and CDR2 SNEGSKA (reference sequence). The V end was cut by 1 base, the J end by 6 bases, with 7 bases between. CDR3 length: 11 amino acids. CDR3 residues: CSARAESEQYF. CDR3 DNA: TGCAGTGCTAGAGCAGAGTCCGAGCAGTACTTC.

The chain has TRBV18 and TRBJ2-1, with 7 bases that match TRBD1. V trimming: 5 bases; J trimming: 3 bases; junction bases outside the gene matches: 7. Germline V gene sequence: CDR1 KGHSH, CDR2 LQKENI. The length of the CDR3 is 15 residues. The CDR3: CASSSKTGFYNEQFF. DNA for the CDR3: TGTGCCAGCTCATCGAAGACAGGGTTCTACAATGAGCAGTTCTTC.

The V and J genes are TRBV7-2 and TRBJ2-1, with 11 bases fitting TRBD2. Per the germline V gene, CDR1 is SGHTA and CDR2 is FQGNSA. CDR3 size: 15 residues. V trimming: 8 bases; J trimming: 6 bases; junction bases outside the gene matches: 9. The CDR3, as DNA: TGTGCCAGCTCTTTAGCGGGGGGGCATAGCAATGAGCAGTTCTTC. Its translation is CASSLAGGHSNEQFF.